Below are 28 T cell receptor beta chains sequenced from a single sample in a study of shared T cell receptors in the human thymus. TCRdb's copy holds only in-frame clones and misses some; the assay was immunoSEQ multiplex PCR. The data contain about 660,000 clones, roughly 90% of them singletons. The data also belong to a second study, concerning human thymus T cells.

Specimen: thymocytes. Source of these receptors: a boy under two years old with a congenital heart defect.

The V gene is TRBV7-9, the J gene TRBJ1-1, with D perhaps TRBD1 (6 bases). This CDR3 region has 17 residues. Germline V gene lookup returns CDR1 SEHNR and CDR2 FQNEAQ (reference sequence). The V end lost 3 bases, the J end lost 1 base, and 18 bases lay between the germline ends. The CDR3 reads CASSFGRGREKNTEAFF. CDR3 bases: TGTGCCAGCAGCTTTGGTCGGGGGCGGGAGAAGAACACTGAAGCTTTCTTT.

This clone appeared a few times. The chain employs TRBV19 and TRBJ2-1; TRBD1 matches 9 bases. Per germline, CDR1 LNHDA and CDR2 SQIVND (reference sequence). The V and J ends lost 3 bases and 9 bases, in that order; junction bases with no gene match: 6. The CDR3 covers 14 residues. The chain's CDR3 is CASSIPGQGIEQFF. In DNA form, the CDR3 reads TGTGCCAGTAGTATTCCGGGACAGGGTATTGAGCAGTTCTTC.

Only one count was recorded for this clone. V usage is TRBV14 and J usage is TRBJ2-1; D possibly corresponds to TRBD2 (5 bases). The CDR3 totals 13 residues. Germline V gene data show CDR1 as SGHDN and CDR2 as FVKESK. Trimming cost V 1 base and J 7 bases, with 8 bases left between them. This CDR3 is CASSQVGDNEQFF. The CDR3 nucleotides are TGTGCCAGCAGCCAAGTGGGAGATAATGAGCAGTTCTTC.

The CDR3 DNA reads as TGTGCCAGCAGTTTTCGGGGATTGGAGACCCAGTACTTC. Encoded protein: CASSFRGLETQYF. V and J are TRBV28 and TRBJ2-5; D is perhaps TRBD2 (5 bases). The germline gives CDR1 MDHEN, CDR2 SYDVKM. This CDR3 is built from 13 residues. Trimming cost V 3 bases and J 5 bases, with 10 bases left between them. Full variable domain (remainder filled in from reference TRBV28 and TRBJ2-5): DVKVTQSSRYLVKRTGEKVFLECVQDMDHENMFWYRQDPGLGLRLIYFSYDVKMKEKGDIPEGYSVSREKKERFSLILESASTNQTSMYLCASSFRGLETQYFGPGTRLLVL.

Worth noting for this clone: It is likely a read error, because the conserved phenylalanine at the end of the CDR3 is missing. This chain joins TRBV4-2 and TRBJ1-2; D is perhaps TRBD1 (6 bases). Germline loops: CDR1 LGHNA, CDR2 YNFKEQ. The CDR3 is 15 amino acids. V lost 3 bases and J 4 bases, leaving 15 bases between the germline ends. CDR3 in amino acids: CASSQNRDRGYGYTL. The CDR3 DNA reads TGTGCCAGCAGCCAGAACAGGGATCGCGGCTATGGCTACACCCTC.

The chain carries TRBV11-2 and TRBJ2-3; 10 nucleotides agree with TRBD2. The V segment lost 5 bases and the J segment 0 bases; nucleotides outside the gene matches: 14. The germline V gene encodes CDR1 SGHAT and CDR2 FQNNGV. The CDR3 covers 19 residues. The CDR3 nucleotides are TGTGCCAGCAGCGAATATAGACCAAGCGGGAGGGCTAGCACAGATACGCAGTATTTT. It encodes CASSEYRPSGRASTDTQYF.

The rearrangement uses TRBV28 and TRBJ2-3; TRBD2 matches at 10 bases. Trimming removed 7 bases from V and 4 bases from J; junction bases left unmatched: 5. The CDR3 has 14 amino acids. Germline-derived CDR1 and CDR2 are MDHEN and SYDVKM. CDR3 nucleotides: TGTGCCAGCATTAGCGGGAGGCGCTCAGATACGCAGTATTTT. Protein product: CASISGRRSDTQYF. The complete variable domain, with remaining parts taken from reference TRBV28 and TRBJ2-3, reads DVKVTQSSRYLVKRTGEKVFLECVQDMDHENMFWYRQDPGLGLRLIYFSYDVKMKEKGDIPEGYSVSREKKERFSLILESASTNQTSMYLCASISGRRSDTQYFGPGTRLTVL.

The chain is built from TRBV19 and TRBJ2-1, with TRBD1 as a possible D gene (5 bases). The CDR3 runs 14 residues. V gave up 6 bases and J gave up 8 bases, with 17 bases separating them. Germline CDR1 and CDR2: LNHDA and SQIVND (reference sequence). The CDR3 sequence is CASSTKDARDEQFF. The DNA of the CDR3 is TGTGCCAGTAGCACTAAGGACGCCAGGGATGAGCAGTTCTTC. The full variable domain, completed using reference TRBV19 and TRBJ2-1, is DGGITQSPKYLFRKEGQNVTLSCEQNLNHDAMYWYRQDPGQGLRLIYYSQIVNDFQKGDIAEGYSVSREKKESFPLTVTSAQKNPTAFYLCASSTKDARDEQFFGPGTRLTVL.

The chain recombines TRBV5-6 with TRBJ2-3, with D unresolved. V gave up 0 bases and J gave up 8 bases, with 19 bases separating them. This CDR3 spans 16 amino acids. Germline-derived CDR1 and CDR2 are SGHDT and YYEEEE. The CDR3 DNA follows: TGTGCCAGCAGCTTGGTGGCTCTTTCACCGGGTGGTACGCAGTATTTT. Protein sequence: CASSLVALSPGGTQYF.

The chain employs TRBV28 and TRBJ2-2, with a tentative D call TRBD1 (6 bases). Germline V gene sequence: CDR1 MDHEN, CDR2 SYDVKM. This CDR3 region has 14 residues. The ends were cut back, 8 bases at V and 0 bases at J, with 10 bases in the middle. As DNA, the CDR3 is TGTGCCAGCGGACAGTACGCGAACACCGGGGAGCTGTTTTTT. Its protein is CASGQYANTGELFF.

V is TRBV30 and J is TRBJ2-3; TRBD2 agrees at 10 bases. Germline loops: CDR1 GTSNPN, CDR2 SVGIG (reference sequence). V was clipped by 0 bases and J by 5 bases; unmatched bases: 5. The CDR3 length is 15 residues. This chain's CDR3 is CAWSVSGRAKDTQYF. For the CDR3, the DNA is TGTGCCTGGAGTGTAAGCGGGAGGGCCAAAGATACGCAGTATTTT.

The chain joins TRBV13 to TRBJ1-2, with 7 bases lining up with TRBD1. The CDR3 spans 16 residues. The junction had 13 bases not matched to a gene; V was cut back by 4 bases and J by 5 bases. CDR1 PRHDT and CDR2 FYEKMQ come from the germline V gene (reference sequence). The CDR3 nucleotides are TGTGCCAGCAGCTCGGTGGACAGGCCCCGACCTTATGGCTACACCTTC. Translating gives CASSSVDRPRPYGYTF.

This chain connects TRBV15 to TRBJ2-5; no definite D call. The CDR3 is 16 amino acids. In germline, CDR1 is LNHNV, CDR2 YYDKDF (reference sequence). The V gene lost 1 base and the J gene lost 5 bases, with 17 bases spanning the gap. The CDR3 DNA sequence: TGTGCCACCAGCAGAGGCCCACACGCCCAGGCTGAGACCCAGTACTTC. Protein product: CATSRGPHAQAETQYF.

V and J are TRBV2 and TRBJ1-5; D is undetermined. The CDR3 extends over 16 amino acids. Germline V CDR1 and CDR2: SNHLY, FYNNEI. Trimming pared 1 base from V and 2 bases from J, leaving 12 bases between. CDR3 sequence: CASSEGWAERNQPQHF. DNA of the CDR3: TGTGCCAGCAGTGAAGGTTGGGCAGAACGCAATCAGCCCCAGCATTTT.

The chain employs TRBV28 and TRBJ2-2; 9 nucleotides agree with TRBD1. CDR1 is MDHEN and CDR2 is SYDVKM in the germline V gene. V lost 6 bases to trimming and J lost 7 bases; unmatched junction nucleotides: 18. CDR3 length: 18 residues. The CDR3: CASSLPGSGQGFDGELFF. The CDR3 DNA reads TGTGCCAGCAGCCTCCCTGGTTCGGGACAGGGATTTGACGGGGAGCTGTTTTTT.

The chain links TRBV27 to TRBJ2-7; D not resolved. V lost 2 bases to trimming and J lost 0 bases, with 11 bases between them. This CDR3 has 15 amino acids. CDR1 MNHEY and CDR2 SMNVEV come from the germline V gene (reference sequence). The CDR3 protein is CASSLALLSSYEQYF. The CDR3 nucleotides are TGTGCCAGCAGTTTAGCCCTGCTCAGCTCCTACGAGCAGTACTTC.

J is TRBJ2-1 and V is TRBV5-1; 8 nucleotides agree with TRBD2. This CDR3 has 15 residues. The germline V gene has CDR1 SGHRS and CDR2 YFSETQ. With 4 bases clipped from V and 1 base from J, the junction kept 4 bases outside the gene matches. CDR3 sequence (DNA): TGCGCCAGCAGCGAGCGGGAGAGGTCCTACAATGAGCAGTTCTTC. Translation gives CASSERERSYNEQFF.

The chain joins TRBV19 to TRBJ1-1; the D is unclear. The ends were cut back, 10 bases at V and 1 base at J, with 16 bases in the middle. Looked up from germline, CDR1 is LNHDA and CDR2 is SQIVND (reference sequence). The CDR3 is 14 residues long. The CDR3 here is CATRTQARNTEAFF. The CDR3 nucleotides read TGTGCCACCCGAACCCAGGCCAGGAACACTGAAGCTTTCTTT.

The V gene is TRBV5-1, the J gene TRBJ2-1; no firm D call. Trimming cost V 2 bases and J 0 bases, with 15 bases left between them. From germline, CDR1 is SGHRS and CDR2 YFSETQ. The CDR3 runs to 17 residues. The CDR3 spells CASSLPFRVSSYNEQFF. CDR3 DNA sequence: TGCGCCAGCAGCTTACCTTTCCGGGTTAGCTCCTACAATGAGCAGTTCTTC.

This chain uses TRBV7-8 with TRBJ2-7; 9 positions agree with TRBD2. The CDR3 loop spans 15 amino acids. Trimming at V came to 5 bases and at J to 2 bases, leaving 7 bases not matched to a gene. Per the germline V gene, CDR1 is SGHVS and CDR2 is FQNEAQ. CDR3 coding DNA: TGTGCCAGCAGCCCGGAGACTAGCGGTACCTACGAGCAGTACTTC. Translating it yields CASSPETSGTYEQYF.

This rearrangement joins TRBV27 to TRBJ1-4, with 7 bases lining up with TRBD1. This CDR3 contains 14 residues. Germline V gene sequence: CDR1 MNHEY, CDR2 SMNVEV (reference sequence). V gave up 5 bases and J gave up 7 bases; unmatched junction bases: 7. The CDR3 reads CASSQQGLVEKLFF. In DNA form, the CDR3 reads TGTGCCAGCAGTCAACAGGGGCTGGTTGAAAAACTGTTTTTT.

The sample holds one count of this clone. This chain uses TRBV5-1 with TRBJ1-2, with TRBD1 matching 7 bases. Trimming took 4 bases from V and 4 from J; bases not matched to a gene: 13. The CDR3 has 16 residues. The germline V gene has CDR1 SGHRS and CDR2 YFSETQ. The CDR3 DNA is TGCGCCAGCAGCCCTGTGCCGGCGACAGGGTTCTATGGCTACACCTTC. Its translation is CASSPVPATGFYGYTF.

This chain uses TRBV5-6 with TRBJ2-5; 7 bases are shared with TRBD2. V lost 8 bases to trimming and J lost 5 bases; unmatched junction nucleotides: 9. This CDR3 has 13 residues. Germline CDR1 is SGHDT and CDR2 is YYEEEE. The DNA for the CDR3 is TGTGCCAGTAAGATCGGGAGGTCCGAGACCCAGTACTTC. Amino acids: CASKIGRSETQYF.

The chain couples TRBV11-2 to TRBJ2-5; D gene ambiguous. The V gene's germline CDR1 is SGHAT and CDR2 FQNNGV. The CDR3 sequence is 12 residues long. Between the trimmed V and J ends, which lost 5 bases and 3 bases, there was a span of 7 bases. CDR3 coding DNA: TGTGCCAGCAGCACGGAGAAAGAGACCCAGTACTTC. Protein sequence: CASSTEKETQYF. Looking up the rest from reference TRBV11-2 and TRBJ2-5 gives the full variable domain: EAGVAQSPRYKIIEKRQSVAFWCNPISGHATLYWYQQILGQGPKLLIQFQNNGVVDDSQLPKDRFSAERLKGVDSTLKIQPAKLEDSAVYLCASSTEKETQYFGPGTRLLVL.

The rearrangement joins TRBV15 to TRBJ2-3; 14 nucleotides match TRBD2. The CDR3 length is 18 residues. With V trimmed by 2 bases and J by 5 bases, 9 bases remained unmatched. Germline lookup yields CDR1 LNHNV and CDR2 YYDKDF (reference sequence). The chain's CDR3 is CATSRPPGLAGEGDTQYF. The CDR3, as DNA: TGTGCCACCAGCAGACCCCCGGGACTAGCGGGAGAAGGAGATACGCAGTATTTT.

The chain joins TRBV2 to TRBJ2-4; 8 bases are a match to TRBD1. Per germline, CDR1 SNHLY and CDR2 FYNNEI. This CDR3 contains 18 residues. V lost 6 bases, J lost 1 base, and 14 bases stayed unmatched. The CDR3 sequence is CASSDRVGQGRAKNIQYF. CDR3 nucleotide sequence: TGTGCCAGCAGCGACCGTGTTGGACAGGGACGTGCCAAAAACATTCAGTACTTC.

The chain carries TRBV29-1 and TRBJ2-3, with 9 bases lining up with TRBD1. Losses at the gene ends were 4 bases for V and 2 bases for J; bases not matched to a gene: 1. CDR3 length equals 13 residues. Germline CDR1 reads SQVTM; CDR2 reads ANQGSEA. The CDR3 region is CSVGQGVTDTQYF. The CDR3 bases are TGCAGCGTTGGACAGGGGGTCACAGATACGCAGTATTTT.

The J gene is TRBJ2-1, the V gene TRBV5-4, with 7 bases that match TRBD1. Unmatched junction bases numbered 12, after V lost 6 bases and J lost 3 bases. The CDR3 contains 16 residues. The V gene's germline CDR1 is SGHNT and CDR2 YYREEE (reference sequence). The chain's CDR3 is CASTRGGQSIYNEQFF. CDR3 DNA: TGTGCCAGCACCCGAGGGGGACAGAGCATCTACAATGAGCAGTTCTTC.